Below are 13 T cell receptor beta chains sequenced from a single sample in a study of blood T cell repertoires in COVID-19. Repertoires were generated with immunoSEQ multiplex PCR, while TCRdb's copy carries only in-frame clones and drops some. Of 95,000 to 150,000 clones listed, approximately 71% were seen once; the top ten hold approximately 8%. Source material: peripheral blood. Source of these receptors: a human donor in a cohort sampled during active COVID-19.

The chain joins TRBV6-6 to TRBJ1-1; D call uncertain. CDR3 length: 14 residues. Trimming cost V 5 bases and J 10 bases, with 20 bases left between them. Germline V gene lookup returns CDR1 MNHNY and CDR2 SVGAGI (reference sequence). CDR3 sequence reads: CASSTPRRDGGAFF. CDR3 sequence (DNA): TGTGCCAGCAGTACCCCGAGGAGGGATGGTGGAGCTTTCTTT.

This clone was picked up a small number of times. V gene TRBV7-9 combines with J gene TRBJ1-1; no clear D gene. The CDR3 extends over 14 amino acids. Germline V gene lookup returns CDR1 SEHNR and CDR2 FQNEAQ (reference sequence). Deletions cut 4 bases from V and 0 bases from J, with 9 bases between. Written as DNA, the CDR3 is TGTGCCAGCAGCTCCCTTGAGATGAACACTGAAGCTTTCTTT. Its translation is CASSSLEMNTEAFF. Using reference TRBV7-9 and TRBJ1-1 for the parts outside the CDR3, the full variable domain is DTGVSQNPRHKITKRGQNVTFRCDPISEHNRLYWYRQTLGQGPEFLTYFQNEAQLEKSRLLSDRFSAERPKGSFSTLEIQRTEQGDSAMYLCASSSLEMNTEAFFGQGTRLTVV.

The genes are TRBV27 and TRBJ1-5; D possibly corresponds to TRBD1 (5 bases). Germline assignment: CDR1 MNHEY and CDR2 SMNVEV (reference sequence). Between the trimmed V and J ends, which lost 5 bases and 12 bases, there was a span of 23 bases. CDR3 length: 15 amino acids. The CDR3 spells CASSTQTAGLKGQHF. CDR3 coding DNA: TGTGCCAGCAGTACACAGACAGCGGGATTGAAAGGCCAGCATTTT.

CDR3 bases: TGCAGCGGCGAACGAGGGGGCGGCGGAACTGAAGCTTTCTTT. Residues: CSGERGGGGTEAFF. The rearrangement joins TRBV29-1 to TRBJ1-1; 7 nucleotides line up with TRBD1. Per germline, CDR1 SQVTM and CDR2 ANQGSEA. Unmatched junction bases numbered 13, after V lost 7 bases and J lost 5 bases. The CDR3 has 14 amino acids.

This rearrangement joins TRBV19 to TRBJ2-5; a possible D gene is TRBD2 (5 bases). This CDR3 has 15 amino acids. V was pared by 4 bases and J by 2 bases, with 14 bases between. Germline CDR1 LNHDA, CDR2 SQIVND (reference sequence). CDR3 in amino acids: CASSTPGGLQETQYF. CDR3 nucleotides: TGTGCCAGTAGTACCCCCGGAGGACTGCAAGAGACCCAGTACTTC.

The rearrangement links TRBV11-3 to TRBJ2-7; tentatively, D is TRBD1 (6 bases). This CDR3 spans 13 amino acids. Trimming left V 5 bases short and J 6 bases short, with 14 bases between. Germline CDR1 reads SGHNT; CDR2 reads YENEEA. CDR3 in DNA: TGTGCCAGCAGCAAACAGGGAGAGGTCGAGCAGTACTTC. Its translation: CASSKQGEVEQYF.

The J gene is TRBJ2-7, the V gene TRBV5-6, with D possibly matching TRBD1 (6 bases). V was shortened by 2 bases and J by 1 base, with 10 bases between the two germline ends. Germline lookup yields CDR1 SGHDT and CDR2 YYEEEE. CDR3 length: 14 amino acids. The CDR3 loop is CASSLGTHSYEQYF. The CDR3 DNA reads TGTGCCAGCAGCTTAGGGACACATTCCTACGAGCAGTACTTC.

This clone appeared many times. The chain joins TRBV11-3 to TRBJ2-5, with 9 nucleotides matching TRBD1. V lost 5 bases to trimming and J lost 2 bases; unmatched junction nucleotides: 9. Germline V lookup: CDR1 SGHNT, CDR2 YENEEA. The CDR3 sequence is 16 residues long. The CDR3 reads CASSARGTGPQETQYF. The CDR3 DNA reads TGTGCCAGCAGCGCGAGAGGGACAGGGCCTCAAGAGACCCAGTACTTC. The entire variable domain, with the rest obtained from reference TRBV11-3 and TRBJ2-5, is as follows: EAGVVQSPRYKIIEKKQPVAFWCNPISGHNTLYWYLQNLGQGPELLIRYENEEAVDDSQLPKDRFSAERLKGVDSTLKIQPAELGDSAVYLCASSARGTGPQETQYFGPGTRLLVL.

This chain joins TRBV7-9 and TRBJ1-1; 8 bases agree with TRBD1. The CDR3 totals 13 residues. V was clipped by 5 bases and J by 5 bases; unmatched bases: 4. Germline V gene data show CDR1 as SEHNR and CDR2 as FQNEAQ (reference sequence). For the CDR3, the DNA is TGTGCCAGCAGCGCCACAGGGGGAACTGAAGCTTTCTTT. Translated: CASSATGGTEAFF.

This clone was seen only once. The rearrangement links TRBV15 to TRBJ2-7; possible D gene TRBD2, 5 bases. Germline V gene sequence: CDR1 LNHNV, CDR2 YYDKDF (reference sequence). This CDR3 contains 13 residues. Trimming removed 5 bases at V and 6 bases at J, with 14 bases between. The CDR3 here is CATSSLSGSEQYF. CDR3 in DNA: TGTGCCACCAGCTCCCTCAGCGGCTCCGAGCAGTACTTC.

The V gene is TRBV4-1, the J gene TRBJ1-5; D is unresolved. CDR1 and CDR2 (germline): MGHRA, YSYEKL. V was trimmed by 4 bases and J by 1 base, leaving 11 bases between them. The CDR3 is 15 amino acids. CDR3 bases: TGCGCCAGCAGCCCACTAGGGCAGAGCAATCAGCCCCAGCATTTT. Amino acids: CASSPLGQSNQPQHF.

This clone was counted only a few times. The chain couples TRBV2 to TRBJ2-6, with TRBD1 identical over 8 bases. CDR1 and CDR2 (germline): SNHLY, FYNNEI. After removal of 7 bases from V and 2 bases from J, the junction contained 10 bases not matched to a gene. The CDR3 consists of 17 residues. The DNA for the CDR3 is TGTGCCAGCAATATGGCCCTGGGACAGGCTGGGGCCAACGTCCTGACTTTC. Translation: CASNMALGQAGANVLTF.

The chain combines TRBV18 with TRBJ2-7; D may be TRBD1 (6 bases). Germline assignment: CDR1 KGHSH and CDR2 LQKENI. V shed 2 bases and J shed 5 bases, with 13 bases lying between them. This CDR3 has 14 residues. For the CDR3, the DNA is TGTGCCAGCTCACCAGAGGGGGAGAGGGACGAGCAGTACTTC. It translates to CASSPEGERDEQYF. The variable domain in full, completed from reference TRBV18 and TRBJ2-7, reads NAGVMQNPRHLVRRRGQEARLRCSPMKGHSHVYWYRQLPEEGLKFMVYLQKENIIDESGMPKERFSAEFPKEGPSILRIQQVVRGDSAAYFCASSPEGERDEQYFGPGTRLTVT.